These 17 T cell receptor beta chains share one sample of origin, sequenced in a study of T-cell memory formation after mild COVID-19 (dated by TCRdb to the early 2020s). Libraries were built with 5' RACE. The listed sequencing device is Illumina NovaSeq 6000. TCRdb redid the processing of the public reads, applying fastp at Q25 and MiXCR, and retained in-frame beta chains. Rows merge per CDR3 protein into single entries with the most common DNA and genes. This sample holds roughly 580,000 distinct CDR3 sequences; roughly 18% were observed only once. The ten largest clones represent 12% of the sample. Sequencing used PBMCs or a T cell subset sorted from them (not recorded which). The receptors come from an adult woman who had mild COVID-19 (a few samples of this study predate the infection). The sample titles of this study are shuffled in the database, so cell type and time point are left out; the donor was told from shared clones.

The chain has TRBV4-1 and TRBJ1-4, with D hard to call. CDR1 is MGHRA, CDR2 YSYEKL, per germline. The CDR3 runs to 16 residues. V was clipped by 3 bases and J by 7 bases, with 18 bases between them. The CDR3 nucleotides are TGCGCCAGCAGCCACAATCCGGGCCCGAAGGGTGAAAAACTGTTTTTT. Translating it yields CASSHNPGPKGEKLFF.

J is TRBJ1-3 and V is TRBV20-1; D is uncertain. Germline V gene sequence: CDR1 DFQATT, CDR2 SNEGSKA (reference sequence). V was cut by 6 bases and J by 2 bases, with 5 bases left in between. The CDR3 totals 11 residues. CDR3 protein: CSATTGNTIYF. Written as DNA, the CDR3 is TGCAGTGCAACGACTGGAAACACCATATATTTT.

This chain connects TRBV6-5 to TRBJ1-5; D remains unclear. Germline V lookup: CDR1 MNHEY, CDR2 SVGAGI. This CDR3 has 13 residues. V was shortened by 4 bases and J by 6 bases, with 10 bases between the two germline ends. The CDR3 loop is CASSSSGVQPQHF. CDR3 sequence (DNA): TGTGCCAGCAGTTCGAGCGGGGTTCAGCCCCAGCATTTT.

V gene TRBV7-2 combines with J gene TRBJ1-3; no definite D call. V gave up 1 base and J gave up 4 bases, with 8 bases separating them. The germline gives CDR1 SGHTA, CDR2 FQGNSA. The CDR3 loop spans 14 amino acids. The CDR3, as DNA: TGTGCCAGCAGCTTAGGGCCCCCGGGAAACACCATATATTTT. Its translation: CASSLGPPGNTIYF. Supplemented by reference TRBV7-2 and TRBJ1-3, the full variable domain reads GAGVSQSPSNKVTEKGKDVELRCDPISGHTALYWYRQSLGQGLEFLIYFQGNSAPDKSGLPSDRFSAERTGGSVSTLTIQRTQQEDSAVYLCASSLGPPGNTIYFGEGSWLTVV.

The sample holds a few counts of this clonotype. The rearrangement joins TRBV20-1 to TRBJ1-5, with D tentatively TRBD1 (6 bases). V lost 0 bases and J lost 2, with 11 bases in between. CDR1 and CDR2 from the germline V gene are DFQATT and SNEGSKA (reference sequence). The CDR3 is 15 amino acids. DNA for the CDR3: TGCAGTGCTAGAGACCACAGGGTTGGCAATCAGCCCCAGCATTTT. This gives the protein CSARDHRVGNQPQHF.

The rearrangement uses TRBV6-5 and TRBJ2-2; 10 bases map to TRBD2. The CDR3 totals 16 residues. V lost 5 bases to trimming and J lost 4 bases; unmatched junction nucleotides: 7. Germline-derived CDR1 and CDR2 are MNHEY and SVGAGI. This CDR3 is CASSHRLAGPTGELFF. The CDR3 region has the DNA TGTGCCAGCAGTCACCGACTAGCGGGCCCCACCGGGGAGCTGTTTTTT.

This clonotype was detected a few times. The chain links TRBV6-5 to TRBJ2-3; no reliable D call. V shed 2 bases and J shed 4 bases, with 7 bases lying between them. The CDR3 is 13 residues long. Germline V gene data show CDR1 as MNHEY and CDR2 as SVGAGI. This chain's CDR3 is CASSYPSADTQYF. In DNA, the CDR3 is TGTGCCAGCAGTTACCCGTCCGCAGATACGCAGTATTTT.

This clonotype appeared many times. The rearrangement links TRBV7-2 to TRBJ2-3; maybe TRBD1 (5 bases). Germline loops: CDR1 SGHTA, CDR2 FQGNSA. This CDR3 is 14 amino acids long. Trimming removed 1 base from V and 7 bases from J, with 12 bases in between. CDR3 residues: CASSLGYNRNTQYF. CDR3 DNA: TGTGCCAGCAGCTTAGGCTACAACAGGAATACGCAGTATTTT.

The chain couples TRBV11-2 to TRBJ2-5; a weak D match, TRBD1 (5 bases). The CDR3 runs to 17 residues. The germline gives CDR1 SGHAT, CDR2 FQNNGV. The V end lost 4 bases, the J end lost 4 bases, and 22 bases lay between the germline ends. The CDR3 here is CASSSLKGFHLVETQYF. The CDR3 DNA sequence: TGTGCCAGCAGCTCATTGAAGGGGTTTCACTTAGTAGAGACCCAGTACTTC.

This clonotype was seen a handful of times. The chain joins TRBV7-2 to TRBJ2-2; D is uncertain. Trimming removed 2 bases from V and 3 bases from J, with 10 bases in between. CDR1 is SGHTA, CDR2 FQGNSA, per germline. The CDR3 contains 15 residues. The DNA of the CDR3 is TGTGCCAGCAGCTTATGGGTCGGAGACACCGGGGAGCTGTTTTTT. It encodes CASSLWVGDTGELFF.

The chain uses TRBV24-1 and TRBJ1-2; no firm D call. CDR1 and CDR2 from the germline V gene are KGHDR and SFDVKD. The CDR3 totals 13 residues. With 4 bases removed from V and 5 bases from J, the gap between germline ends came to 10 bases. The DNA of the CDR3 is TGTGCCACCAGTGACTACCGGTGGTATGGCTACACCTTC. Translating gives CATSDYRWYGYTF.

This clonotype was detected a few times. The rearrangement uses TRBV6-6 and TRBJ2-3; 12 bases align to TRBD1. The V segment lost 4 bases and the J segment 2 bases; nucleotides outside the gene matches: 1. Germline V CDR1 and CDR2: MNHNY, SVGAGI (reference sequence). The CDR3 loop spans 15 amino acids. CDR3 amino acids: CASSLGQGATDTQYF. The CDR3 nucleotides read TGTGCCAGCAGTTTGGGACAGGGGGCCACAGATACGCAGTATTTT.

The J gene is TRBJ2-1, the V gene TRBV7-3, with 7 bases matching TRBD1. Trimming cost V 5 bases and J 0 bases; bases outside gene matches: 7. This CDR3 has 16 residues. Germline loops: CDR1 SGHTA, CDR2 FQGTGA. The CDR3 spells CASSRRDSLSYNEQFF. As DNA, the CDR3 is TGTGCCAGCAGCCGAAGGGACAGCCTCTCCTACAATGAGCAGTTCTTC.

This clonotype was found a few times. The chain joins TRBV12-3 or TRBV12-4 to TRBJ1-1; maybe TRBD1 (5 bases). Trimming took off 1 base at V and 3 bases at J, with 15 bases between the two ends. The CDR3 loop spans 16 amino acids. CDR3 loop: CASSLGRTIRDTEAFF. The CDR3 DNA is TGTGCCAGCAGTTTAGGTAGGACAATAAGGGACACTGAAGCTTTCTTT.

This clonotype was seen at least ten times. The chain recombines TRBV5-1 with TRBJ2-7; D may be TRBD1 (5 bases). Trimming took 0 bases from V and 2 from J, leaving 6 bases between them. The germline CDR1 and CDR2 sequences are SGHRS and YFSETQ. CDR3 size: 13 residues. CDR3 residues: CASSLDRTYEQYF. The CDR3 nucleotides read TGCGCCAGCAGCTTGGACAGGACCTACGAGCAGTACTTC. The entire variable domain, with the rest obtained from reference TRBV5-1 and TRBJ2-7, is as follows: KAGVTQTPRYLIKTRGQQVTLSCSPISGHRSVSWYQQTPGQGLQFLFEYFSETQRNKGNFPGRFSGRQFSNSRSEMNVSTLELGDSALYLCASSLDRTYEQYFGPGTRLTVT.

This clonotype was seen a few times. The chain recombines TRBV5-6 with TRBJ2-6, with 11 bases lining up with TRBD1. The CDR3 runs to 19 residues. Per the germline V gene, CDR1 is SGHDT and CDR2 is YYEEEE. Trimming removed 3 bases from V and 4 bases from J; junction bases left unmatched: 12. The CDR3 sequence: CASSSTRGQGVRGANVLTF. The CDR3, as DNA: TGTGCCAGCAGCTCCACCCGGGGACAGGGGGTAAGAGGGGCCAACGTCCTGACTTTC.

V and J are TRBV27 and TRBJ1-2; no clear D. With 4 bases removed from V and 5 bases from J, the gap between germline ends came to 17 bases. Germline values: CDR1 MNHEY, CDR2 SMNVEV (reference sequence). The CDR3 spans 15 residues. CDR3: CASSSRWASGYGYTF. Here the CDR3 DNA reads TGTGCCAGCAGTTCCCGGTGGGCCTCGGGGTATGGCTACACCTTC.